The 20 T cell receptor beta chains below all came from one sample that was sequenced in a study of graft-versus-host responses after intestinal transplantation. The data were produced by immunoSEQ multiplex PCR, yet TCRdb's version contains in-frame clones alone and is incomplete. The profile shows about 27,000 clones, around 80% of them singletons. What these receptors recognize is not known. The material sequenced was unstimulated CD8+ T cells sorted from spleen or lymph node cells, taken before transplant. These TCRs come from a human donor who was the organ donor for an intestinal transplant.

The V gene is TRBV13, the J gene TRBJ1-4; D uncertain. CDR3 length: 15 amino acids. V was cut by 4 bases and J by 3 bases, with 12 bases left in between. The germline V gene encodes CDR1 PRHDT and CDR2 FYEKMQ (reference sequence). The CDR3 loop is CASSSTIIANEKLFF. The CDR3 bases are TGTGCCAGCAGCTCGACGATCATAGCTAATGAAAAACTGTTTTTT.

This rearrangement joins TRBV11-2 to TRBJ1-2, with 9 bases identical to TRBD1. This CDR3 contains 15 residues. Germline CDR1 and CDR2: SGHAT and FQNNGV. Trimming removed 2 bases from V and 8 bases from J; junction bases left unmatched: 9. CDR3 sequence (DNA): TGTGCCAGCAGCTTAATAGTTCGGACAGGGGTAGGCTACACCTTC. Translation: CASSLIVRTGVGYTF. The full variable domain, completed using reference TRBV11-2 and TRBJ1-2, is EAGVAQSPRYKIIEKRQSVAFWCNPISGHATLYWYQQILGQGPKLLIQFQNNGVVDDSQLPKDRFSAERLKGVDSTLKIQPAKLEDSAVYLCASSLIVRTGVGYTFGSGTRLTVV.

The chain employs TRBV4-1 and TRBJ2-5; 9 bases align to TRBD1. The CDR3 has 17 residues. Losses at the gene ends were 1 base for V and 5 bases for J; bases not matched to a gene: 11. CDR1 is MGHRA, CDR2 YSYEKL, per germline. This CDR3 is CASSQASGTGTRETQYF. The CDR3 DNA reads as TGCGCCAGCAGCCAAGCCTCCGGGACAGGGACACGGGAGACCCAGTACTTC.

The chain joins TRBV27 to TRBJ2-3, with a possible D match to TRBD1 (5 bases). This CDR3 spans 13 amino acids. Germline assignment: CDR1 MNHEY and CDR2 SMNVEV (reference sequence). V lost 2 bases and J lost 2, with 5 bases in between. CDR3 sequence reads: CASSLGATDTQYF. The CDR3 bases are TGTGCCAGCAGTTTAGGGGCCACAGATACGCAGTATTTT.

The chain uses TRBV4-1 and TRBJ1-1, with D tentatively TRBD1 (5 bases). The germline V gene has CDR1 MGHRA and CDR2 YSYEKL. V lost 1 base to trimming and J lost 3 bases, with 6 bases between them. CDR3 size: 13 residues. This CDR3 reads CASSQVGDTEAFF. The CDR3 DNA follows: TGCGCCAGCAGCCAAGTGGGGGACACTGAAGCTTTCTTT.

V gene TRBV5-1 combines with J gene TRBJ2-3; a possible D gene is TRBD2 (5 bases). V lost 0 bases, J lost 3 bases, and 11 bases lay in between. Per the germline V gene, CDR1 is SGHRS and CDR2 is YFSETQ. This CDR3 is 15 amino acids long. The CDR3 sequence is CASSLGLAITDTQYF. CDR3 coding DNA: TGCGCCAGCAGCTTGGGGTTAGCGATAACAGATACGCAGTATTTT. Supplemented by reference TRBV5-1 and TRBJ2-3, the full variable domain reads KAGVTQTPRYLIKTRGQQVTLSCSPISGHRSVSWYQQTPGQGLQFLFEYFSETQRNKGNFPGRFSGRQFSNSRSEMNVSTLELGDSALYLCASSLGLAITDTQYFGPGTRLTVL.

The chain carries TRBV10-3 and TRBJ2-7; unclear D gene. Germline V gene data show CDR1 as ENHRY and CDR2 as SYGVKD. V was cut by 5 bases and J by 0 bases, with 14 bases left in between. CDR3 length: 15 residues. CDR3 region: CAISPDQLSSYEQYF. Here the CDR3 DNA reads TGTGCCATCAGTCCAGACCAACTGAGCTCCTACGAGCAGTACTTC.

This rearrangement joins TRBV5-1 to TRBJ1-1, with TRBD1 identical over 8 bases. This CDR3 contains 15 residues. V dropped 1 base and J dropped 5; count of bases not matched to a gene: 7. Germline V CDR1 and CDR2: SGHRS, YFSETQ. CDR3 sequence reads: CASSLTQGAGTEAFF. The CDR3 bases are TGCGCCAGCAGCTTGACGCAGGGGGCTGGGACTGAAGCTTTCTTT.

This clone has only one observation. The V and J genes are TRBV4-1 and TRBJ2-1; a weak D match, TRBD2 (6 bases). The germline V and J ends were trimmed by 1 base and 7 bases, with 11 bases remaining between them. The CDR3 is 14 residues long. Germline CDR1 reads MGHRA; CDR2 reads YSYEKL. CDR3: CASSQGARGNEQFF. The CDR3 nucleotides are TGCGCCAGCAGCCAAGGTGCCCGGGGGAATGAGCAGTTCTTC.

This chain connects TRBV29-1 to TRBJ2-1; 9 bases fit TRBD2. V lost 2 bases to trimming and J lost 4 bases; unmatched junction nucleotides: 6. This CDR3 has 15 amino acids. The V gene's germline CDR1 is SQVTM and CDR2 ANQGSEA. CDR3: CSVEPSLAGYNEQFF. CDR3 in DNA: TGCAGCGTTGAACCCTCTCTAGCGGGGTACAATGAGCAGTTCTTC.

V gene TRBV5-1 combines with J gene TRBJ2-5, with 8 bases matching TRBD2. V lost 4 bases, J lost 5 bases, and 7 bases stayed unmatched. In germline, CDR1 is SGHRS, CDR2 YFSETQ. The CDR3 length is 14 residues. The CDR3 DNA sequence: TGCGCCAGCAGCCGGGAGGGGCGGAGTGAGACCCAGTACTTC. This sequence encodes CASSREGRSETQYF.

The CDR3 DNA is TGTGCCAGCAGTTACCCCGGCTCCTACGAGCAGTACTTC. It yields the protein CASSYPGSYEQYF. The V and J genes are TRBV6-5 and TRBJ2-7; D is uncertain. This CDR3 region has 13 residues. CDR1 MNHEY and CDR2 SVGAGI come from the germline V gene. Trimming removed 2 bases at V and 0 bases at J, with 5 bases between.

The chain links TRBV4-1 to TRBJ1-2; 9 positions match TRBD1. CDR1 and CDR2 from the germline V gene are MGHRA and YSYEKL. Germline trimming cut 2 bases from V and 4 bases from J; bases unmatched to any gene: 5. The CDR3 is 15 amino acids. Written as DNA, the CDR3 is TGCGCCAGCAGCCAAATCGAGACAGGGGGCTATGGCTACACCTTC. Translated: CASSQIETGGYGYTF.

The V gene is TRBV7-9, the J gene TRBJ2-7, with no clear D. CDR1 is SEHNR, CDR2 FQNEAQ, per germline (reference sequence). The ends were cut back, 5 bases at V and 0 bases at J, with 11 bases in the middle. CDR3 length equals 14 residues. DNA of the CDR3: TGTGCCAGCAGCCCCAAAGAGAGCTCCTACGAGCAGTACTTC. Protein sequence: CASSPKESSYEQYF.

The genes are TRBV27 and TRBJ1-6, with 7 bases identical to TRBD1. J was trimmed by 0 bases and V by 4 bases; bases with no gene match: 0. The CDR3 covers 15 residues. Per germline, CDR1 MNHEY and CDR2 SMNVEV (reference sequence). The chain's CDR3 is CASSWDSSYNSPLHF. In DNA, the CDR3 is TGTGCCAGCAGTTGGGACAGCTCCTATAATTCACCCCTCCACTTT.

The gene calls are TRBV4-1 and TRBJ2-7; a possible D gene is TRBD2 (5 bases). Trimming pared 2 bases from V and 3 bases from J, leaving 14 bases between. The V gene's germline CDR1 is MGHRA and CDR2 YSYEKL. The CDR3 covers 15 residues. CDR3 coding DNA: TGCGCCAGCAGCCAACTTTGGACTGACGACTACGAGCAGTACTTC. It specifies CASSQLWTDDYEQYF.

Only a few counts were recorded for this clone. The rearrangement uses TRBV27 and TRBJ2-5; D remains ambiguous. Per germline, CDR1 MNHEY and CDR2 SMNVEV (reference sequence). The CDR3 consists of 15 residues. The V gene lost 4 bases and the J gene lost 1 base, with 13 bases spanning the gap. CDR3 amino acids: CASSWASDPQETQYF. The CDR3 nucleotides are TGTGCCAGCAGTTGGGCCAGCGACCCCCAAGAGACCCAGTACTTC.

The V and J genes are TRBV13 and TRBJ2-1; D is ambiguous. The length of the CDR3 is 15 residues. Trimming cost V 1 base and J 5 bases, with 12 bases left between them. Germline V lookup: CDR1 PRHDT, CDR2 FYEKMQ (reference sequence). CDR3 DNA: TGTGCCAGCAGCTTAGTGCAGACCCCAAACAATGAGCAGTTCTTC. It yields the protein CASSLVQTPNNEQFF. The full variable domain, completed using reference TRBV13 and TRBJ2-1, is AAGVIQSPRHLIKEKRETATLKCYPIPRHDTVYWYQQGPGQDPQFLISFYEKMQSDKGSIPDRFSAQQFSDYHSELNMSSLELGDSALYFCASSLVQTPNNEQFFGPGTRLTVL.

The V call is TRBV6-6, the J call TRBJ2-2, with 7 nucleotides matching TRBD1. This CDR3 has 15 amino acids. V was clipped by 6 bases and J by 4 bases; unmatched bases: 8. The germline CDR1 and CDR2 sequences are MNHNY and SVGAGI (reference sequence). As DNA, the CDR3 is TGTGCCAGCAGACACGCCAGGGGGAGCACCGGGGAGCTGTTTTTT. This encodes CASRHARGSTGELFF.

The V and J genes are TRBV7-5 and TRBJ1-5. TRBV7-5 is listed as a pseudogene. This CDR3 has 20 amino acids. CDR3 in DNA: TGTGTCAGAAACCCTACGAATTCAGGAGGAGGGCTCTCCCGTGATCAGCCCCAGCATTTT. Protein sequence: CVRNPTNSGGGLSRDQPQHF.